The sequence of this T cell receptor beta chain was determined in a study of blood T cell repertoires in COVID-19. The assay was immunoSEQ multiplex PCR, and TCRdb's table has in-frame clones only and misses some. The sample shows some 350,000 clones, around 87% of them seen only once. CDR3 size: 16 residues. V shed 6 bases and J 4 bases; nucleotides not matched to a gene: 8. Germline V lookup: CDR1 SGHTA, CDR2 FQGNSA. The V and J genes are TRBV7-2 and TRBJ1-3, with 11 bases aligning to TRBD1. Sequenced material: PBMCs or T cells enriched from blood (not recorded which). The sequence was obtained from a woman under 40 who had recovered from COVID-19. The DNA for the CDR3 is TGTGCCAGCAGAAATCCGGGACAGGGGGACGGAAACACCATATATTTT. As protein: CASRNPGQGDGNTIYF.